This TCR beta chain stems from a study of blood T cell repertoires in COVID-19. Overall study context: T cells, B-cell-depleted T cells, or PBMCs supplied cDNA or gDNA.

CDR3 length: 14 residues. The germline V gene encodes CDR1 MNHEY and CDR2 SVGAGI. The germline V and J ends were trimmed by 1 base and 3 bases, with 9 bases remaining between them. Libraries were prepared by immunoSEQ multiplex PCR; TCRdb keeps only in-frame clonotypes and omits some of them. Of roughly 98,000 clones detected, 70% to 85% appear once; the ten largest clones hold approximately 11%. The sequenced sample consisted of peripheral blood. The chain links TRBV6-5 to TRBJ1-2, with D tentatively TRBD1 (6 bases). The clonotype was recovered from a man in his 70s with active or convalescent COVID-19. The CDR3 DNA reads as TGTGCCAGCAGTTACTTTCGGACAGACTATGGCTACACCTTC. It codes for CASSYFRTDYGYTF.